This TCR beta chain was retrieved from a study of STAT5B mutations in CD4+ large granular lymphocyte leukemia. Germline trimming cut 5 bases from V and 5 bases from J; bases unmatched to any gene: 8. Per germline, CDR1 LGHNA and CDR2 YSLEER. This CDR3 contains 15 residues. The assay was run at survey level. Profiling relied on immunoSEQ multiplex PCR, and the TCRdb table lists in-frame clones only, not all of them. The data show some 35,000 clones, with around 89% seen just once and about 0.91% held by the top ten. Sequencing was performed on CD4+ T cells from blood buffy coats. This clonotype originated in a human donor in good health. This chain connects TRBV4-3 to TRBJ2-5; 10 bases are a match to TRBD1. CDR3 amino acids: CASSVRQGAGETQYF. For the CDR3, the DNA is TGCGCCAGCAGCGTTAGACAGGGGGCGGGGGAGACCCAGTACTTC.